This T cell receptor (beta chain) was obtained from a study of T cell repertoires in cytomegalovirus infection. A word on this clonotype: What it binds is not known.

TCRdb ran MiXCR on the reads and lists one entry per CDR3 protein. The profile covers 110,000 to 150,000 distinct CDR3 sequences, with roughly 32% appearing a single time and about 50% taken by the ten largest. This receptor was taken from a human donor in good health (CMV status not recorded). Some clones in this sample may be carry-over from other donors' samples. Sequenced material: CD8+ T cells from cultured PBMCs, taken from culture after CMV antigen stimulation.

CDR3 DNA: TGTGCCAGTAGGGCTCCGGGGAGCGCATACAATGAGCAGTTCTTC. As protein: CASRAPGSAYNEQFF. The chain combines TRBV6-1 with TRBJ2-1; tentatively, D is TRBD2 (5 bases). The CDR3 runs to 15 residues. V lost 9 bases, J lost 4 bases, and 19 bases lay in between. CDR1 is MNHNS and CDR2 is SASEGT in the germline V gene.